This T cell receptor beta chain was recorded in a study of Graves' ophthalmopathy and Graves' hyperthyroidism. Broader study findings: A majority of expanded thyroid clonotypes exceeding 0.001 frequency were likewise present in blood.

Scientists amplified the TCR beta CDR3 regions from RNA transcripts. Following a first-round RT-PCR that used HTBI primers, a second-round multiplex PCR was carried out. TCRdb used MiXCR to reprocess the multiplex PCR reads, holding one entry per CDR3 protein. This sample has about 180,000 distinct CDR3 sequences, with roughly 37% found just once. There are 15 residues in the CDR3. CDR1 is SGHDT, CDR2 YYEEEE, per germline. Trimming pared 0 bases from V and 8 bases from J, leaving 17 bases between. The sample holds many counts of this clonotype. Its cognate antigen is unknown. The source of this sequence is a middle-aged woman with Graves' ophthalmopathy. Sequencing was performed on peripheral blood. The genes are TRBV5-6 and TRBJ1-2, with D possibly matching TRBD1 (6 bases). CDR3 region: CASSLGQVWLGGYTF. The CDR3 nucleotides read TGTGCCAGCAGCTTGGGACAGGTCTGGCTAGGGGGCTACACCTTC.